This TCR beta chain was sequenced for a study of human T cells and chemical hapten exposure. In the authors' methods: Ranging from about 20,000 to 750,000, TCR counts per sample had a median value of roughly 96,000. One entry per CDR3 protein results from TCRdb running MiXCR on the RACE reads. The V and J calls were determined by TCRdb, not by the authors. The sample lists more than 45,000 distinct CDR3 sequences, approximately 13% occurring once. The time point is: patch test 3, about 24 weeks after DPC sensitization. Treatment defined: therapeutic diphenylcyclopropenone sensitization with weekly scalp DPC. CDR1 SNHLY and CDR2 FYNNEI come from the germline V gene. V was pared by 4 bases and J by 7 bases, with 4 bases between. The CDR3 runs to 11 residues.

V usage is TRBV2 and J usage is TRBJ1-4; D ambiguous. The specimen was whole blood, collected in connection with sensitization to the hapten diphenylcyclopropenone (DPC). The clonotype originates from a man aged 25 to 45 with alopecia areata. Some clones in this sample may be carry-over from other donors' samples. The CDR3 DNA reads as TGTGCCAGCAGTGCAAGTGAAAAACTGTTTTTT. This translates into CASSASEKLFF. The full variable domain, completed using reference TRBV2 and TRBJ1-4, is EPEVTQTPSHQVTQMGQEVILRCVPISNHLYFYWYRQILGQKVEFLVSFYNNEISEKSEIFDDQFSVERPDGSNFTLKIRSTKLEDSAMYFCASSASEKLFFGSGTQLSVL.